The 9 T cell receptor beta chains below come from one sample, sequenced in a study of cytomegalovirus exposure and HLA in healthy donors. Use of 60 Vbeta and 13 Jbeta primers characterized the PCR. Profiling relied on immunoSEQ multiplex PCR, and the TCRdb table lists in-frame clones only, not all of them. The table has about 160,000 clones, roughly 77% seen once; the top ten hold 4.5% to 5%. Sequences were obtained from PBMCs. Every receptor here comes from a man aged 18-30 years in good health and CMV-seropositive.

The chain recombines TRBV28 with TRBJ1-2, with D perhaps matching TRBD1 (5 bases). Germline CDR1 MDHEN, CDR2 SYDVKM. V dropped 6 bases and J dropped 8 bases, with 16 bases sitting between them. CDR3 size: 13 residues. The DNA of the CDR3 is TGTGCCAGCAGCCGCGGGGGGGACCGCGGCTACACCTTC. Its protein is CASSRGGDRGYTF.

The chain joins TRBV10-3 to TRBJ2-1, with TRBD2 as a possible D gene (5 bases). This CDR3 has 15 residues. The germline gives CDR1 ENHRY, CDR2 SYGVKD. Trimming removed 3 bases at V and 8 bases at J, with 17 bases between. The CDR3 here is CAISEDPGSGDEQFF. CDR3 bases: TGTGCCATCAGTGAAGATCCCGGGTCCGGGGATGAGCAGTTCTTC.

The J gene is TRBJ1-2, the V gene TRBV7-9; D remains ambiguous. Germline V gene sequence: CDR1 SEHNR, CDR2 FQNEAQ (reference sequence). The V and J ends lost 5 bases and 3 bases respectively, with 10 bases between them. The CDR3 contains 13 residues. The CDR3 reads CASSQTNYYGYTF. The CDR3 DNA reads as TGTGCCAGCAGCCAAACGAACTACTATGGCTACACCTTC.

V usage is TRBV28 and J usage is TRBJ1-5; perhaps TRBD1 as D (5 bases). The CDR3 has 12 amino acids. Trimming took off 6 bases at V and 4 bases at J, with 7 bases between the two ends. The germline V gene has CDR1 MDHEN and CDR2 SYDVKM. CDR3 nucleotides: TGTGCCAGCAGGACAGCTAATCAGCCCCAGCATTTT. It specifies CASRTANQPQHF.

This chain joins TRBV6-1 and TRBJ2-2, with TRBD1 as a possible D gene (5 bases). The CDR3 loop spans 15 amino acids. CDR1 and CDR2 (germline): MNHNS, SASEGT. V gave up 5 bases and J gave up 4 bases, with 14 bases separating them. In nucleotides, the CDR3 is TGTGCCAGCAGTAAACAATCACAGGCCACCGGGGAGCTGTTTTTT. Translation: CASSKQSQATGELFF.

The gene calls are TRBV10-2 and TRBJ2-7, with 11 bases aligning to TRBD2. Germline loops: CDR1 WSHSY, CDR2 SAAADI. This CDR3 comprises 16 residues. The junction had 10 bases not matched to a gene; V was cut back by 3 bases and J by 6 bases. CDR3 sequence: CASSEDLLAGVGEQYV. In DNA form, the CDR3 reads TGCGCCAGCAGTGAAGATCTACTAGCGGGAGTCGGCGAGCAGTACGTC.

The CDR3 sequence is CASSLTSGLVSGTGELFF. For the CDR3, the DNA is TGTGCCAGCAGCCTAACAAGTGGACTAGTGTCGGGCACCGGGGAGCTGTTTTTT. V gene TRBV9 combines with J gene TRBJ2-2; 7 nucleotides line up with TRBD2. CDR1 is SGDLS and CDR2 is YYNGEE in the germline V gene. J gave up 4 bases and V 4 bases, and 16 bases lay outside the gene matches. The CDR3 is 18 residues long.

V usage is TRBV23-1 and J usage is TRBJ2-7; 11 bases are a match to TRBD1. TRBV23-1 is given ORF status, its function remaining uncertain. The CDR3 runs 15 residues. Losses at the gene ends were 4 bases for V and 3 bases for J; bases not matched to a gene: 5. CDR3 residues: CASSLPDRGLYEQYV. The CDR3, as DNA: TGCGCCAGCAGTCTTCCGGACAGGGGGCTCTACGAGCAGTACGTC.

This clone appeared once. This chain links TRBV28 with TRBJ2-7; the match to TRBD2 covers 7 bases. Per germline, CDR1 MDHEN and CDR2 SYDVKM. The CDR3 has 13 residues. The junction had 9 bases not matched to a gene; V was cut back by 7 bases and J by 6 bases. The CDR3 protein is CASTNWGGPEQYV. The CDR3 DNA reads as TGTGCCAGCACCAACTGGGGAGGGCCCGAGCAGTACGTC.